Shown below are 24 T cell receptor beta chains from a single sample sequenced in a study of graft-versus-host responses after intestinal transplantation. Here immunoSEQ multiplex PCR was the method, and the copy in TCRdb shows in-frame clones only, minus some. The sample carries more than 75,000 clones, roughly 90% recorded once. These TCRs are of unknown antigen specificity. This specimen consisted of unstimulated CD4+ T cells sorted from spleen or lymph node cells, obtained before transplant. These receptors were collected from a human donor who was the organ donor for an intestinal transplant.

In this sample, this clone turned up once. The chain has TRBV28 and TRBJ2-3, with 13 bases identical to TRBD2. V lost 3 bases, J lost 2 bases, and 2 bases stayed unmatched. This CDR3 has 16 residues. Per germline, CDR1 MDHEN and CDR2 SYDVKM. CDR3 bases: TGTGCCAGCAGTTTTACTAGCGGGAGGGCCACAGATACGCAGTATTTT. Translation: CASSFTSGRATDTQYF. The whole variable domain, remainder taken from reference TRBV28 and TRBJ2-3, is DVKVTQSSRYLVKRTGEKVFLECVQDMDHENMFWYRQDPGLGLRLIYFSYDVKMKEKGDIPEGYSVSREKKERFSLILESASTNQTSMYLCASSFTSGRATDTQYFGPGTRLTVL.

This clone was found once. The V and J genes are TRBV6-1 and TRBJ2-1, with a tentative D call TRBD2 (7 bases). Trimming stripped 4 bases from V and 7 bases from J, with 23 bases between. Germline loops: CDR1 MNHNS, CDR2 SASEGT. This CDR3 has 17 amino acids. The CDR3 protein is CASSGRGWGGSGNEQFF. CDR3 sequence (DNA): TGTGCCAGCAGTGGGAGGGGATGGGGGGGCAGTGGGAATGAGCAGTTCTTC.

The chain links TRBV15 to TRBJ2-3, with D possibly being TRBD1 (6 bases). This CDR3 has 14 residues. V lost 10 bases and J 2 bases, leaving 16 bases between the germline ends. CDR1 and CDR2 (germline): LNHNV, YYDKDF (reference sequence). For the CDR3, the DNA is TGTGCCAGGAAGTCCAGGGGCCCCACAGATACGCAGTATTTT. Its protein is CARKSRGPTDTQYF.

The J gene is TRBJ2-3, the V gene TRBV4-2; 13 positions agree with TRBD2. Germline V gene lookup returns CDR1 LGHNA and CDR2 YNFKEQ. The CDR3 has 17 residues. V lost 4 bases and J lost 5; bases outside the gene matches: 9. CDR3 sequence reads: CASSRTTSGGAGDTQYF. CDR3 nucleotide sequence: TGTGCCAGCAGCCGCACCACTAGCGGGGGGGCTGGAGATACGCAGTATTTT.

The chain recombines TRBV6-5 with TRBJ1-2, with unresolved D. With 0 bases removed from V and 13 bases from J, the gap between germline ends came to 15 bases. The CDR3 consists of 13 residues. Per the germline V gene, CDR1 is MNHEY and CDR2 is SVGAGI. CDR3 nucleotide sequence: TGTGCCAGCAGTTACTCGACACGTGGGTCAGCCACCTTC. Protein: CASSYSTRGSATF.

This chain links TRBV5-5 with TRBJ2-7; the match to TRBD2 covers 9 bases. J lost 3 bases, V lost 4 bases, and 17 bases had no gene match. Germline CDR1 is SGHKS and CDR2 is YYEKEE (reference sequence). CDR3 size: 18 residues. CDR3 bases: TGTGCCAGCAGCGGAACCCTCGTACCGGGACTAGCCCACTACGAGCAGTACTTC. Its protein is CASSGTLVPGLAHYEQYF.

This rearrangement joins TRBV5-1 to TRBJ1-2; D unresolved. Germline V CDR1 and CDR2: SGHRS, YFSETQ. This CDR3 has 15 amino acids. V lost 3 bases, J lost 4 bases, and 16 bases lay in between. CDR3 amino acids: CASSSLKGRTYGYTF. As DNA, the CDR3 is TGCGCCAGCAGCTCTCTCAAAGGGAGGACCTATGGCTACACCTTC.

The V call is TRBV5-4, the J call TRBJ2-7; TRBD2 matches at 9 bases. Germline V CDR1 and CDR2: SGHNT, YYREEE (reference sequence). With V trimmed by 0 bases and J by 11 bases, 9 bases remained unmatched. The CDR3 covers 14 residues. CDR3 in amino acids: CASSLEGTSSKEYF. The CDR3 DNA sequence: TGTGCCAGCAGCTTGGAGGGGACTAGCTCGAAGGAGTACTTC.

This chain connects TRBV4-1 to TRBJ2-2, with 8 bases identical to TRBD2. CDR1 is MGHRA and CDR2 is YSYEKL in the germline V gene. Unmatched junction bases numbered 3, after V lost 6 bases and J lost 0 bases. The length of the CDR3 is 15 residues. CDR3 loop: CASSGLATNTGELFF. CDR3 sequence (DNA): TGCGCCAGCAGTGGACTAGCAACGAACACCGGGGAGCTGTTTTTT.

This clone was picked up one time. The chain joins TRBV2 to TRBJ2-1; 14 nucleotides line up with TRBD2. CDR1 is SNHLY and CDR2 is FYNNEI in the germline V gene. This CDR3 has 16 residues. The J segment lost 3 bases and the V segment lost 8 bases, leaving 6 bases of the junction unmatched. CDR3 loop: CASRRLAGGSYNEQFF. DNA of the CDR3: TGTGCCAGCCGTCGACTAGCGGGGGGGAGCTACAATGAGCAGTTCTTC.

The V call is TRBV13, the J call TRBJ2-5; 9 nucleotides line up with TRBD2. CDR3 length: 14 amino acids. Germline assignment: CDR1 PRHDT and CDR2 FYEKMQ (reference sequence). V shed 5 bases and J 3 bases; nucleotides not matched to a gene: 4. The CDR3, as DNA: TGTGCCAGCAGCCTGGGACTAGCCAAAGAGACCCAGTACTTC. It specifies CASSLGLAKETQYF.

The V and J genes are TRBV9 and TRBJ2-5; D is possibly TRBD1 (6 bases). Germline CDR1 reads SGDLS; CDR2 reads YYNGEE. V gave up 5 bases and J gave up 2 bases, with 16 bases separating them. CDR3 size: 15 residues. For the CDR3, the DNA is TGTGCCAGCAGTCCCAGGGGAGTCTTGCAAGAGACCCAGTACTTC. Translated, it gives CASSPRGVLQETQYF. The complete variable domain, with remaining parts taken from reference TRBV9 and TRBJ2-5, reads DSGVTQTPKHLITATGQRVTLRCSPRSGDLSVYWYQQSLDQGLQFLIQYYNGEERAKGNILERFSAQQFPDLHSELNLSSLELGDSALYFCASSPRGVLQETQYFGPGTRLLVL.

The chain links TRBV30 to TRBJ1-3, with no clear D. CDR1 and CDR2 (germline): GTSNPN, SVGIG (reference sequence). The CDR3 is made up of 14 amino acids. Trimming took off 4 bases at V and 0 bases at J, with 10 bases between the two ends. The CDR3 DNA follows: TGTGCCTGGACCTGGGGAGTCTCTGGAAACACCATATATTTT. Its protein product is CAWTWGVSGNTIYF.

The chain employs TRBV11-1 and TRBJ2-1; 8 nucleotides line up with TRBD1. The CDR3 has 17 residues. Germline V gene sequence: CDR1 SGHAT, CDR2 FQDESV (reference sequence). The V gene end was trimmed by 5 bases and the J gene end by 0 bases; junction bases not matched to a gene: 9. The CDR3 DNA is TGTGCCAGCAGCCACACTGCAGGGGGCTTCTCCTACAATGAGCAGTTCTTC. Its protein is CASSHTAGGFSYNEQFF.

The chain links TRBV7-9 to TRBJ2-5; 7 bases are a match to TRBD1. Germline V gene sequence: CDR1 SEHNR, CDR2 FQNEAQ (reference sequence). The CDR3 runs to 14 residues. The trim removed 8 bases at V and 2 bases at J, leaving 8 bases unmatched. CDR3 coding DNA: TGTGCCAGCGGCACGGGACAGCTACAAGAGACCCAGTACTTC. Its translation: CASGTGQLQETQYF.

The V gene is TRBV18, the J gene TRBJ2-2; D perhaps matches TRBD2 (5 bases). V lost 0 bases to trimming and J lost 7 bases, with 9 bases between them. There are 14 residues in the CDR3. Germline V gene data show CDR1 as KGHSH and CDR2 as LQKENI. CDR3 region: CASSPPSGGGELFF. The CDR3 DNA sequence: TGTGCCAGCTCACCACCCTCCGGAGGCGGGGAGCTGTTTTTT. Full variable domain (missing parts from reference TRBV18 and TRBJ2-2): NAGVMQNPRHLVRRRGQEARLRCSPMKGHSHVYWYRQLPEEGLKFMVYLQKENIIDESGMPKERFSAEFPKEGPSILRIQQVVRGDSAAYFCASSPPSGGGELFFGEGSRLTVL.

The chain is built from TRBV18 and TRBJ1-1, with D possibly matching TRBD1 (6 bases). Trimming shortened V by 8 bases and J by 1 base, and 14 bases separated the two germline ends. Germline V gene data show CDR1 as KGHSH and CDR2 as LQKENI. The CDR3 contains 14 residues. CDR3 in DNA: TGTGCCAGCCGATGGGGACAACCGAACACTGAAGCTTTCTTT. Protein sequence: CASRWGQPNTEAFF.

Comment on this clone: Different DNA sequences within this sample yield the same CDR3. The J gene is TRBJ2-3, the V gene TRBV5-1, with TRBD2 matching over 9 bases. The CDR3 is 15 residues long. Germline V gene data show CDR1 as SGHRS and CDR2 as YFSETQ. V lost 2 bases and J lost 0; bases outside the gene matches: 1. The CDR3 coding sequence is TGCGCCAGCAGCTTAGCGGGGGGAAGCACAGATACGCAGTATTTT. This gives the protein CASSLAGGSTDTQYF.

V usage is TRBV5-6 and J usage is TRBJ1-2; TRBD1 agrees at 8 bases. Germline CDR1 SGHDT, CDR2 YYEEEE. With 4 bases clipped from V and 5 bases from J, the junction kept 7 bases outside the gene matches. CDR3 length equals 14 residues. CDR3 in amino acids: CASSDGQGWYGYTF. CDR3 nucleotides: TGTGCCAGCAGCGACGGACAGGGTTGGTATGGCTACACCTTC.

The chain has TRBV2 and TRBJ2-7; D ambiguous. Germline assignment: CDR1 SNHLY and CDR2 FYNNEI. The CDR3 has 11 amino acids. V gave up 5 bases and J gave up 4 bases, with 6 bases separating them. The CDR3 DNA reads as TGTGCCAGCAGTCTTAATTACGAGCAGTACTTC. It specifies CASSLNYEQYF.

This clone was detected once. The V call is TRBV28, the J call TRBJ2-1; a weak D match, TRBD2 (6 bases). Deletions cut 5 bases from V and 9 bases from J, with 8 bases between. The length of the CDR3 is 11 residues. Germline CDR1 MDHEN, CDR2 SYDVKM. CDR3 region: CASSRETEQFF. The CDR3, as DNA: TGTGCCAGCAGTCGGGAGACTGAGCAGTTCTTC. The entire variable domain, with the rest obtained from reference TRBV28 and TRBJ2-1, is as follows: DVKVTQSSRYLVKRTGEKVFLECVQDMDHENMFWYRQDPGLGLRLIYFSYDVKMKEKGDIPEGYSVSREKKERFSLILESASTNQTSMYLCASSRETEQFFGPGTRLTVL.

The CDR3 sequence: CASSLRYGVQGKNQPQHF. The CDR3 DNA follows: TGTGCCAGCAGCTTAAGATATGGTGTACAGGGGAAAAATCAGCCCCAGCATTTT. The J gene is TRBJ1-5, the V gene TRBV7-3; 7 bases agree with TRBD1. Germline V gives CDR1 SGHTA, CDR2 FQGTGA. The CDR3 sequence is 18 residues long. V shed 1 base and J 4 bases; nucleotides not matched to a gene: 13.

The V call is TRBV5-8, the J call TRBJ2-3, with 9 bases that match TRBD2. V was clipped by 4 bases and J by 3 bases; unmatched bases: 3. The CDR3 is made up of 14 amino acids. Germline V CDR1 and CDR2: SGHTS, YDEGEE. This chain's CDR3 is CASSTSGLTDTQYF. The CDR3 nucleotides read TGTGCCAGCAGCACTAGCGGGCTAACAGATACGCAGTATTTT.

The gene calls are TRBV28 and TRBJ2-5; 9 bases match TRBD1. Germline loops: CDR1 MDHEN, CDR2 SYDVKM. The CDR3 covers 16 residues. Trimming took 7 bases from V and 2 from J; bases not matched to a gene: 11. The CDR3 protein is CASTRTGDPSQETQYF. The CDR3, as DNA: TGTGCCAGCACCAGGACAGGGGACCCCTCGCAAGAGACCCAGTACTTC.